Following are 29 T cell receptor beta chains from one sample sequenced in a study of cytomegalovirus exposure and HLA in healthy donors. 13 Jbeta primers and 60 Vbeta primers were used for the PCR. Produced via immunoSEQ multiplex PCR; TCRdb's table is partial and in-frame only. The data show under 200,000 clones, 75% to 80% seen once. The specimen sequenced was PBMCs. The receptor source for this set is a woman between 35 and 50 years old in good health and CMV-seropositive.

Worth noting for this clone: An end of the junction differs from the germline gene, which may be a read error. The chain employs TRBV7-9 and TRBJ2-1; D is undetermined. CDR3 length: 11 residues. The germline V gene encodes CDR1 SEHNR and CDR2 FQNEAQ (reference sequence). CDR3 amino acids: CSSSRENEQFF. The CDR3 DNA is TGTTCCAGCAGCCGTGAGAATGAGCAGTTCTTC.

The chain recombines TRBV7-2 with TRBJ2-4; D is perhaps TRBD1 (5 bases). CDR3 length equals 14 residues. With 5 bases removed from V and 9 bases from J, the gap between germline ends came to 17 bases. The germline V gene encodes CDR1 SGHTA and CDR2 FQGNSA. This CDR3 reads CASSPPAARVIQYF. In DNA, the CDR3 is TGTGCCAGCAGCCCCCCTGCTGCCAGGGTCATTCAGTACTTC.

This sequence joins TRBV5-6 and TRBJ1-5; 11 bases fit TRBD1. This CDR3 has 16 residues. Germline-derived CDR1 and CDR2 are SGHDT and YYEEEE. After removal of 4 bases from V and 3 bases from J, the junction contained 6 bases not matched to a gene. Written as DNA, the CDR3 is TGTGCCAGCAGCGGAGGGACAGGGGGTAACAATCAGCCCCAGCATTTT. It codes for CASSGGTGGNNQPQHF.

The chain joins TRBV2 to TRBJ1-1; D ambiguous. The CDR3 spans 15 residues. The V and J ends lost 5 bases and 0 bases respectively, with 13 bases between them. Germline CDR1 SNHLY, CDR2 FYNNEI. The CDR3 region has the DNA TGTGCCAGCAGTCTTACCCTTACAGTGAACACTGAAGCTTTCTTT. The encoded protein is CASSLTLTVNTEAFF.

This chain links TRBV30 with TRBJ1-1; maybe TRBD1 (5 bases). The CDR3 runs 13 residues. V was shortened by 3 bases and J by 5 bases, with 13 bases between the two germline ends. Germline CDR1 is GTSNPN and CDR2 is SVGIG (reference sequence). CDR3 residues: CAWRGGPRTEAFF. CDR3 bases: TGTGCCTGGAGGGGGGGACCGAGGACTGAAGCTTTCTTT.

The genes are TRBV19 and TRBJ1-2, with 7 bases aligning to TRBD1. CDR1 is LNHDA, CDR2 SQIVND, per germline (reference sequence). CDR3 length: 15 residues. J was trimmed by 4 bases and V by 5 bases; bases with no gene match: 10. This chain's CDR3 is CASSPGQVLLYGYTF. As DNA, the CDR3 is TGTGCCAGTAGTCCCGGACAGGTCCTACTCTATGGCTACACCTTC.

The J gene is TRBJ1-2, the V gene TRBV19; no firm D call. Germline assignment: CDR1 LNHDA and CDR2 SQIVND (reference sequence). The CDR3 sequence is 15 residues long. V was cut by 5 bases and J by 6 bases, with 19 bases left in between. CDR3 in amino acids: CASSVPSGSGHGYTF. CDR3 bases: TGTGCCAGTAGTGTCCCCTCGGGGTCCGGACATGGCTACACCTTC.

V is TRBV7-7 and J is TRBJ2-3, with D tentatively TRBD2 (5 bases). The length of the CDR3 is 13 residues. Germline CDR1 and CDR2: SSHAT and FNYEAQ (reference sequence). Trimming took off 5 bases at V and 2 bases at J, with 8 bases between the two ends. The CDR3 here is CASSRGATDTQYF. The CDR3 DNA reads TGTGCCAGCAGCCGGGGAGCCACAGATACGCAGTATTTT.

The V and J genes are TRBV5-1 and TRBJ2-1; 7 positions match TRBD2. Germline V gene lookup returns CDR1 SGHRS and CDR2 YFSETQ. V was clipped by 4 bases and J by 6 bases; unmatched bases: 7. CDR3 size: 14 residues. Here the CDR3 DNA reads TGCGCCAGCAGCCTACCGAGCGGGACCAATGAGCAGTTCTTC. The encoded protein is CASSLPSGTNEQFF.

The chain uses TRBV27 and TRBJ1-2; no clear D gene. The germline CDR1 and CDR2 sequences are MNHEY and SMNVEV (reference sequence). Trimming removed 1 base from V and 4 bases from J, with 7 bases in between. The length of the CDR3 is 13 residues. The CDR3 sequence is CASSLLRGYGYTF. For the CDR3, the DNA is TGTGCCAGCAGTTTATTACGGGGCTATGGCTACACCTTC.

The V call is TRBV2, the J call TRBJ2-1; TRBD2 is a possible D gene (7 bases). Deletions cut 3 bases from V and 7 bases from J, with 13 bases between. The length of the CDR3 is 14 residues. Germline V lookup: CDR1 SNHLY, CDR2 FYNNEI. The CDR3 loop reads CASSDGGGGNEQFF. CDR3 coding DNA: TGTGCCAGCAGTGACGGGGGCGGGGGTAATGAGCAGTTCTTC. Complete variable domain (other parts from reference TRBV2 and TRBJ2-1): EPEVTQTPSHQVTQMGQEVILRCVPISNHLYFYWYRQILGQKVEFLVSFYNNEISEKSEIFDDQFSVERPDGSNFTLKIRSTKLEDSAMYFCASSDGGGGNEQFFGPGTRLTVL.

V usage is TRBV5-1 and J usage is TRBJ2-1; a weak D match, TRBD2 (8 bases). The CDR3 length is 19 residues. Germline CDR1 reads SGHRS; CDR2 reads YFSETQ. V was shortened by 2 bases and J by 0 bases, with 21 bases between the two germline ends. The CDR3, as DNA: TGCGCCAGCAGCTTAGGGGGCGGGGGGACTTTACGCTCCTACAATGAGCAGTTCTTC. Encoded protein: CASSLGGGGTLRSYNEQFF.

This clone showed up just a few times. V is TRBV7-6 and J is TRBJ1-1, with TRBD1 as a possible D gene (5 bases). The length of the CDR3 is 13 residues. The V gene's germline CDR1 is SGHVS and CDR2 FNYEAQ. V was trimmed by 5 bases and J by 7 bases, leaving 14 bases between them. The CDR3 DNA is TGTGCCAGCAGCCCAGGGAGGGCTGATGAAGCTTTCTTT. It yields the protein CASSPGRADEAFF.

The rearrangement links TRBV28 to TRBJ1-2; no clear D. V dropped 6 bases and J dropped 0 bases, with 14 bases sitting between them. Germline-derived CDR1 and CDR2 are MDHEN and SYDVKM. The CDR3 has 15 amino acids. CDR3 residues: CASSLAGMTNYGYTF. Here the CDR3 DNA reads TGTGCCAGCAGCCTAGCCGGGATGACTAACTATGGCTACACCTTC.

This chain links TRBV7-2 with TRBJ2-3; 9 nucleotides line up with TRBD1. Per the germline V gene, CDR1 is SGHTA and CDR2 is FQGNSA. This CDR3 spans 15 amino acids. The junction had 4 bases not matched to a gene; V was cut back by 5 bases and J by 1 base. CDR3 sequence reads: CASSLRTGGTDTQYF. CDR3 nucleotides: TGTGCCAGCAGCCTACGGACAGGGGGCACAGATACGCAGTATTTT.

V is TRBV6-5 and J is TRBJ1-1; TRBD1 agrees at 8 bases. This CDR3 region has 13 residues. V was clipped by 6 bases and J by 3 bases; unmatched bases: 3. Germline CDR1 and CDR2: MNHEY and SVGAGI. The CDR3 DNA reads TGTGCCAGCAGGCAGGGGGCGCACACTGAAGCTTTCTTT. It is translated as CASRQGAHTEAFF.

V gene TRBV13 combines with J gene TRBJ2-1; the match to TRBD2 covers 10 bases. Per the germline V gene, CDR1 is PRHDT and CDR2 is FYEKMQ (reference sequence). This CDR3 has 15 amino acids. V lost 1 base and J lost 5; bases outside the gene matches: 2. The CDR3 reads CASSLASGGNNEQFF. The CDR3 DNA reads TGTGCCAGCAGCTTAGCTAGCGGGGGTAACAATGAGCAGTTCTTC.

The genes are TRBV5-5 and TRBJ2-1; tentatively, D is TRBD2 (5 bases). The CDR3 is 15 residues long. V was trimmed by 0 bases and J by 1 base, leaving 8 bases between them. The V gene's germline CDR1 is SGHKS and CDR2 YYEKEE (reference sequence). Here the CDR3 DNA reads TGTGCCAGCAGCTTGGTACCGGGGTCCTACAATGAGCAGTTCTTC. It translates to CASSLVPGSYNEQFF.

Comment on this clone: Different DNA sequences within this sample yield the same CDR3. This chain uses TRBV6-6 with TRBJ2-7, with 7 bases identical to TRBD2. Germline CDR1 and CDR2: MNHNY and SVGAGI (reference sequence). CDR3 size: 14 residues. Trimming took 0 bases from V and 5 from J; bases not matched to a gene: 4. CDR3 coding DNA: TGTGCCAGCAGTTACTCGACTAGCAGCCACGAGCAGTACTTC. As protein: CASSYSTSSHEQYF.

The genes are TRBV4-1 and TRBJ1-5; D is unclear. Trimming stripped 4 bases from V and 0 bases from J, with 10 bases between. The CDR3 consists of 15 residues. From germline, CDR1 is MGHRA and CDR2 YSYEKL. The CDR3 protein is CASSPQDNSNQPQHF. The CDR3 DNA sequence: TGCGCCAGCAGCCCCCAGGATAATAGCAATCAGCCCCAGCATTTT.

The J gene is TRBJ2-3, the V gene TRBV5-1, with TRBD2 identical over 9 bases. J gave up 0 bases and V 2 bases, and 7 bases lay outside the gene matches. Germline-derived CDR1 and CDR2 are SGHRS and YFSETQ. The CDR3 runs 17 residues. DNA of the CDR3: TGCGCCAGCAGCTTCTACGGCGGGGGGGAGAGCACAGATACGCAGTATTTT. This codes for CASSFYGGGESTDTQYF. Combining the CDR3 with reference TRBV5-1 and TRBJ2-3 gives the whole variable domain KAGVTQTPRYLIKTRGQQVTLSCSPISGHRSVSWYQQTPGQGLQFLFEYFSETQRNKGNFPGRFSGRQFSNSRSEMNVSTLELGDSALYLCASSFYGGGESTDTQYFGPGTRLTVL.

With respect to this clone: Other nucleotide sequences in the sample specify the same CDR3. V gene TRBV19 combines with J gene TRBJ1-4, with D perhaps matching TRBD1 (5 bases). Looked up from germline, CDR1 is LNHDA and CDR2 is SQIVND (reference sequence). There are 14 residues in the CDR3. Trimming cost V 5 bases and J 0 bases, with 7 bases left between them. The CDR3, as DNA: TGTGCCAGTAGTGGAGGGGCAACTAATGAAAAACTGTTTTTT. Translation gives CASSGGATNEKLFF.

This rearrangement joins TRBV7-2 to TRBJ2-3; 11 bases map to TRBD1. The ends lost 6 bases at V and 4 bases at J; junction bases unmatched: 6. This CDR3 is built from 15 residues. CDR1 SGHTA and CDR2 FQGNSA come from the germline V gene. The CDR3 region has the DNA TGTGCCAGCAGGCGACCGGGACAGGGGGCAGATACGCAGTATTTT. This translates into CASRRPGQGADTQYF.

The J gene is TRBJ2-3, the V gene TRBV2; D is possibly TRBD2 (5 bases). V was trimmed by 4 bases and J by 0 bases, leaving 8 bases between them. The CDR3 is 14 amino acids. Germline CDR1 reads SNHLY; CDR2 reads FYNNEI. This CDR3 is CASSGGPSTDTQYF. CDR3 sequence (DNA): TGTGCCAGCAGTGGAGGGCCTAGCACAGATACGCAGTATTTT.

CDR3 nucleotide sequence: TGCGCCAGCAGCCAAGCAGGGAGGGATGAAGCTTTCTTT. Amino acid sequence: CASSQAGRDEAFF. The chain carries TRBV4-1 and TRBJ1-1; possibly TRBD1 for D (5 bases). Germline-derived CDR1 and CDR2 are MGHRA and YSYEKL. Trimming shortened V by 1 base and J by 7 bases, and 10 bases separated the two germline ends. The CDR3 is made up of 13 amino acids.

The V gene is TRBV5-6, the J gene TRBJ2-3, with 11 positions matching TRBD2. V lost 4 bases to trimming and J lost 8 bases; unmatched junction nucleotides: 12. CDR3 length equals 16 residues. Germline values: CDR1 SGHDT, CDR2 YYEEEE. The CDR3 DNA reads TGTGCCAGCAGCCAGAGAACTAGCGGGGGTGTTATTACGCAGTATTTT. Its protein product is CASSQRTSGGVITQYF.

The chain uses TRBV7-8 and TRBJ2-7; tentative D call: TRBD1 (5 bases). V lost 1 base to trimming and J lost 1 base, with 14 bases between them. The CDR3 spans 16 residues. Germline V gene sequence: CDR1 SGHVS, CDR2 FQNEAQ. The DNA for the CDR3 is TGTGCCAGCAGCTTAGAGGCAGGGCCACCTTCCTACGAGCAGTACTTC. Translated, it gives CASSLEAGPPSYEQYF.

V usage is TRBV30 and J usage is TRBJ1-4; 8 positions match TRBD1. The ends lost 0 bases at V and 4 bases at J; junction bases unmatched: 4. CDR1 and CDR2 (germline): GTSNPN, SVGIG (reference sequence). This CDR3 is built from 15 residues. The CDR3 spells CAWSVQGAGNEKLFF. CDR3 sequence (DNA): TGTGCCTGGAGTGTCCAGGGGGCTGGTAATGAAAAACTGTTTTTT.

The chain carries TRBV19 and TRBJ1-1; D is unclear. The germline V gene has CDR1 LNHDA and CDR2 SQIVND (reference sequence). This CDR3 is 14 amino acids long. Trimming took 3 bases from V and 8 from J, leaving 16 bases between them. The CDR3: CASSMRTPGREAFF. The CDR3 DNA is TGTGCCAGTAGTATGAGGACCCCGGGGAGGGAAGCTTTCTTT.